Shown below are 32 T cell receptor beta chains from a single sample sequenced in a study of vaccination and CD4 T cells after COVID-19. Cultured CD4+ T-cell DNA underwent Oncomine TCR Beta short-read sequencing. One entry per CDR3 protein, called by TCRdb with MiXCR from the PCR reads. The top ten clones hold around 12% of a sample with about 22,000 distinct CDR3 sequences, less than 35% of them seen once. Their recognized antigens are unknown. Sample treatment: roughly nine-day PBMC culture with coronavirus spike peptide pools or control peptides (ViraFEST assay). Sequencing was done on a sample of cultured CD4+ T cells from blood. These receptor sequences come from a human donor with COVID-19.

The rearrangement links TRBV15 to TRBJ2-3; D call uncertain. Trimming shortened V by 5 bases and J by 1 base, and 7 bases separated the two germline ends. CDR1 and CDR2 from the germline V gene are LNHNV and YYDKDF (reference sequence). The CDR3 covers 13 residues. As DNA, the CDR3 is TGTGCCACCAGCCCTACCCGCACAGATACGCAGTATTTT. This sequence encodes CATSPTRTDTQYF.

The gene calls are TRBV5-4 and TRBJ1-1, with 8 bases fitting TRBD1. This CDR3 has 16 amino acids. Germline-derived CDR1 and CDR2 are SGHNT and YYREEE (reference sequence). After removal of 0 bases from V and 1 base from J, the junction contained 5 bases not matched to a gene. The CDR3 loop is CASSLATGVPNTEAFF. The DNA for the CDR3 is TGTGCCAGCAGCTTGGCGACAGGGGTCCCGAACACTGAAGCTTTCTTT. The full variable domain, rest sourced from reference TRBV5-4 and TRBJ1-1, is ETGVTQSPTHLIKTRGQQVTLRCSSQSGHNTVSWYQQALGQGPQFIFQYYREEENGRGNFPPRFSGLQFPNYSSELNVNALELDDSALYLCASSLATGVPNTEAFFGQGTRLTVV.

The chain joins TRBV7-3 to TRBJ1-1, with D possibly being TRBD1 (6 bases). V shed 5 bases and J shed 5 bases, with 21 bases lying between them. The CDR3 runs to 16 residues. From germline, CDR1 is SGHTA and CDR2 FQGTGA. CDR3 protein: CASSPQGSRARTEAFF. For the CDR3, the DNA is TGTGCCAGCAGCCCCCAGGGGAGCAGGGCGCGTACTGAAGCTTTCTTT. The full variable domain, its missing parts supplied by reference TRBV7-3 and TRBJ1-1, is GAGVSQTPSNKVTEKGKYVELRCDPISGHTALYWYRQSLGQGPEFLIYFQGTGAADDSGLPNDRFFAVRPEGSVSTLKIQRTERGDSAVYLCASSPQGSRARTEAFFGQGTRLTVV.

J is TRBJ2-5 and V is TRBV18; D not resolved. The germline V gene has CDR1 KGHSH and CDR2 LQKENI. This CDR3 comprises 11 residues. Trimming cost V 3 bases and J 5 bases, with 4 bases left between them. The CDR3 is CASSPEETQYF. Written as DNA, the CDR3 is TGTGCCAGCTCACCTGAGGAGACCCAGTACTTC.

This chain links TRBV6-1 with TRBJ1-3, with D uncertain. Germline-derived CDR1 and CDR2 are MNHNS and SASEGT. The CDR3 covers 15 residues. The ends were cut back, 6 bases at V and 0 bases at J, with 12 bases in the middle. CDR3 nucleotides: TGTGCCAGCAGGGACGGAGGTGGCTCTGGAAACACCATATATTTT. Its protein product is CASRDGGGSGNTIYF.

V usage is TRBV5-1 and J usage is TRBJ1-2; a weak D match, TRBD1 (5 bases). Trimming cost V 4 bases and J 6 bases, with 19 bases left between them. The CDR3 runs 15 residues. CDR1 and CDR2 from the germline V gene are SGHRS and YFSETQ. The CDR3 coding sequence is TGCGCCAGCAGCGTCATACCGGGCGGGGGGGATGGCTACACCTTC. This codes for CASSVIPGGGDGYTF.

V usage is TRBV5-4 and J usage is TRBJ2-1; D is uncertain. This CDR3 has 13 residues. Germline V lookup: CDR1 SGHNT, CDR2 YYREEE (reference sequence). Trimming left V 4 bases short and J 7 bases short, with 12 bases between. The CDR3 DNA sequence: TGTGCCAGCAGCCCGGCGTTTGGTAATGAGCAGTTCTTC. It specifies CASSPAFGNEQFF.

This clonotype was counted between two and nine times. CDR3 protein: CASAAGETAGGTDTQYF. The CDR3 nucleotides are TGTGCCAGCGCCGCGGGGGAAACCGCTGGGGGCACAGATACGCAGTATTTT. The chain links TRBV6-2 or TRBV6-3 to TRBJ2-3; 7 bases line up with TRBD2. Germline loops: CDR1 MNHEY, CDR2 SVGEGT. V lost 8 bases and J lost 1; bases outside the gene matches: 15. This CDR3 has 17 amino acids.

This chain joins TRBV5-1 and TRBJ2-1; 7 nucleotides line up with TRBD1. V shed 6 bases and J 5 bases; nucleotides not matched to a gene: 5. This CDR3 region has 13 residues. Germline V lookup: CDR1 SGHRS, CDR2 YFSETQ. CDR3 loop: CASTQGQNNEQFF. The CDR3 region has the DNA TGCGCCAGCACCCAGGGACAGAACAATGAGCAGTTCTTC.

The chain uses TRBV7-8 and TRBJ1-1; TRBD1 aligns across 7 bases. V gave up 1 base and J gave up 7 bases; unmatched junction bases: 6. The CDR3 is made up of 14 amino acids. Looked up from germline, CDR1 is SGHVS and CDR2 is FQNEAQ. This chain's CDR3 is CASSLGGQGVEAFF. The CDR3 DNA reads as TGTGCCAGCAGCTTAGGAGGGCAGGGGGTTGAAGCTTTCTTT. The full variable domain, rest sourced from reference TRBV7-8 and TRBJ1-1, is GAGVSQSPRYKVAKRGQDVALRCDPISGHVSLFWYQQALGQGPEFLTYFQNEAQLDKSGLPSDRFFAERPEGSVSTLKIQRTQQEDSAVYLCASSLGGQGVEAFFGQGTRLTVV.

A few counts support this clonotype. The chain combines TRBV7-9 with TRBJ1-1; D possibly corresponds to TRBD1 (5 bases). Per germline, CDR1 SEHNR and CDR2 FQNEAQ (reference sequence). This CDR3 is built from 14 residues. Trimming removed 6 bases at V and 1 base at J, with 12 bases between. CDR3 amino acids: CASRTTGGNTEAFF. The CDR3 nucleotides read TGTGCCAGCAGAACCACCGGGGGGAACACTGAAGCTTTCTTT.

The rearrangement links TRBV6-1 to TRBJ1-2; the D gene is possibly TRBD1 (5 bases). Trimming took 8 bases from V and 2 from J, leaving 9 bases between them. Germline V gene sequence: CDR1 MNHNS, CDR2 SASEGT. The CDR3 covers 12 residues. The CDR3 loop is CASRTTNYGYTF. DNA of the CDR3: TGTGCCAGCCGGACAACAAACTATGGCTACACCTTC.

The chain joins TRBV7-8 to TRBJ2-7, with 9 bases fitting TRBD1. The J segment lost 6 bases and the V segment lost 5 bases, leaving 2 bases of the junction unmatched. Germline V gene sequence: CDR1 SGHVS, CDR2 FQNEAQ. The CDR3 is made up of 12 amino acids. The CDR3 nucleotides read TGTGCCAGCAGCGGGACAGGGCGCGAGCAGTACTTC. Translating gives CASSGTGREQYF.

The chain is built from TRBV20-1 and TRBJ1-2; weak D call: TRBD1 (5 bases). The germline V gene has CDR1 DFQATT and CDR2 SNEGSKA (reference sequence). CDR3 length: 14 amino acids. Trimming took off 5 bases at V and 9 bases at J, with 22 bases between the two ends. CDR3 bases: TGCAGTGCTGTCGACAGCCCAGGTGCCTCTAGCTACACCTTC. It is translated as CSAVDSPGASSYTF.

The chain uses TRBV25-1 and TRBJ2-5; no definite D call. Per germline, CDR1 MGHDK and CDR2 SYGVNS. The V and J ends lost 2 bases and 5 bases respectively, with 12 bases between them. The CDR3 contains 14 residues. The CDR3 sequence: CASSEVARDETQYF. CDR3 nucleotide sequence: TGTGCCAGCAGTGAAGTTGCTAGAGATGAGACCCAGTACTTC.

This clonotype turned up a few times. The chain uses TRBV6-2 or TRBV6-3 and TRBJ1-1; perhaps TRBD1 as D (5 bases). CDR3 size: 12 residues. The V gene lost 7 bases and the J gene lost 4 bases, with 10 bases spanning the gap. CDR1 is MNHEY, CDR2 SVGEGT, per germline. The CDR3 sequence: CASTQGSTEAFF. The CDR3 DNA follows: TGTGCCAGCACCCAGGGTAGCACTGAAGCTTTCTTT.

The chain uses TRBV12-5 and TRBJ2-3; tentatively, D is TRBD2 (5 bases). This CDR3 has 13 residues. The V end lost 8 bases, the J end lost 0 bases, and 9 bases lay between the germline ends. The germline gives CDR1 LGHNT, CDR2 FRNRAP. The CDR3 region is CASYSGSTDTQYF. CDR3 nucleotide sequence: TGTGCTAGTTACAGCGGTAGCACAGATACGCAGTATTTT.

This clonotype is medium-sized (0.01 to 0.1%) by share. This chain joins TRBV24-1 and TRBJ1-5, with a possible D match to TRBD1 (6 bases). Germline CDR1 reads KGHDR; CDR2 reads SFDVKD. The germline V and J ends were trimmed by 4 bases and 0 bases, with 9 bases remaining between them. CDR3 length: 15 residues. The CDR3 region is CATSDRGYSNQPQHF. CDR3 in DNA: TGTGCCACCAGTGACAGGGGTTATAGCAATCAGCCCCAGCATTTT.

J is TRBJ2-4 and V is TRBV6-2 or TRBV6-3, with 13 bases lining up with TRBD2. CDR1 and CDR2 from the germline V gene are MNHEY and SVGEGT. Trimming removed 2 bases from V and 8 bases from J; junction bases left unmatched: 3. This CDR3 is 15 amino acids long. The CDR3, as DNA: TGTGCCAGCAGTTACCCGGGACTAGCGGGGTACATTCAGTACTTC. The encoded protein is CASSYPGLAGYIQYF.

The V call is TRBV10-1, the J call TRBJ2-4, with no clear D. From germline, CDR1 is WNHNN and CDR2 SYGVQD (reference sequence). This CDR3 has 15 residues. The V end was cut by 0 bases, the J end by 0 bases, with 6 bases between. The CDR3 region is CASSESTGAKNIQYF. CDR3 DNA: TGCGCCAGCAGTGAGTCGACGGGAGCCAAAAACATTCAGTACTTC.

The chain combines TRBV19 with TRBJ1-2; D is unclear. This CDR3 has 8 residues. Between the trimmed V and J ends, which lost 11 bases and 12 bases, there was a span of 10 bases. The germline gives CDR1 LNHDA, CDR2 SQIVND (reference sequence). CDR3 sequence: CARGPHTF. CDR3 coding DNA: TGTGCCCGCGGCCCCCACACCTTC.

This clonotype is categorized as medium-sized. This rearrangement joins TRBV27 to TRBJ1-5; 7 bases match TRBD1. The V gene's germline CDR1 is MNHEY and CDR2 SMNVEV (reference sequence). The J segment lost 2 bases and the V segment lost 6 bases, leaving 7 bases of the junction unmatched. The CDR3 is made up of 15 amino acids. CDR3 bases: TGTGCCAGCAGCCCTGACAGGGTGGGCAATCAGCCCCAGCATTTT. Encoded protein: CASSPDRVGNQPQHF.

The table lists this clonotype with a few counts. The DNA of the CDR3 is TGCAGTGCTAGAGATCTACGGACAGAAGGATCCCAGTACTTC. Its protein product is CSARDLRTEGSQYF. V and J are TRBV20-1 and TRBJ2-5; possibly TRBD1 for D (6 bases). The CDR3 runs 14 residues. V lost 0 bases and J lost 9, with 17 bases in between. The V gene's germline CDR1 is DFQATT and CDR2 SNEGSKA (reference sequence).

This sequence joins TRBV6-5 and TRBJ2-1; no reliable D call. The CDR3 is made up of 17 amino acids. V was clipped by 4 bases and J by 5 bases, with 21 bases between them. The V gene's germline CDR1 is MNHEY and CDR2 SVGAGI. CDR3: CASSSAFRLQIHNEQFF. CDR3 bases: TGTGCCAGCAGTTCCGCATTTAGGCTCCAAATACACAATGAGCAGTTCTTC.

This clonotype has more than one count but fewer than ten. The V call is TRBV7-8, the J call TRBJ1-5, with TRBD1 as a possible D gene (5 bases). Trimming cost V 1 base and J 3 bases, with 7 bases left between them. Germline V CDR1 and CDR2: SGHVS, FQNEAQ. The CDR3 totals 14 residues. Here the CDR3 reads CASSLGGFNQPQHF. For the CDR3, the DNA is TGTGCCAGCAGCTTAGGGGGCTTCAATCAGCCCCAGCATTTT.

This rearrangement joins TRBV7-9 to TRBJ1-2; D possibly corresponds to TRBD1 (5 bases). The CDR3 is made up of 13 amino acids. The germline gives CDR1 SEHNR, CDR2 FQNEAQ (reference sequence). Trimming took off 5 bases at V and 7 bases at J, with 14 bases between the two ends. CDR3 DNA: TGTGCCAGCAGCCTAGAGGGGCTGGGTGGCTACACCTTC. Its translation is CASSLEGLGGYTF. Full variable domain (rest looked up from reference TRBV7-9 and TRBJ1-2): DTGVSQNPRHKITKRGQNVTFRCDPISEHNRLYWYRQTLGQGPEFLTYFQNEAQLEKSRLLSDRFSAERPKGSFSTLEIQRTEQGDSAMYLCASSLEGLGGYTFGSGTRLTVV.

The DNA for the CDR3 is TGTGCCAGCACCCCGGAGGACCCCACCAATATCTACGAGCAGTACTTC. Residues: CASTPEDPTNIYEQYF. The chain joins TRBV6-1 to TRBJ2-7; tentatively, D is TRBD2 (5 bases). The germline V gene has CDR1 MNHNS and CDR2 SASEGT. The V end was cut by 7 bases, the J end by 3 bases, with 22 bases between. The CDR3 contains 16 residues.

The CDR3 DNA follows: TGTGCCAGCAGCTCGGGACCTCAGGCCGACTATGGCTACACCTTC. Residues: CASSSGPQADYGYTF. This rearrangement joins TRBV5-6 to TRBJ1-2; possible D gene TRBD1, 5 bases. Looked up from germline, CDR1 is SGHDT and CDR2 is YYEEEE. CDR3 length: 15 residues. The ends were cut back, 3 bases at V and 3 bases at J, with 15 bases in the middle.

The chain uses TRBV2 and TRBJ1-2; D remains ambiguous. The V end lost 6 bases, the J end lost 2 bases, and 10 bases lay between the germline ends. The germline CDR1 and CDR2 sequences are SNHLY and FYNNEI. The CDR3 consists of 13 residues. The DNA of the CDR3 is TGTGCCAGCAGCGGGAACATAAACTATGGCTACACCTTC. Translating it yields CASSGNINYGYTF.

This sequence joins TRBV2 and TRBJ2-7; TRBD1 aligns across 9 bases. Germline V CDR1 and CDR2: SNHLY, FYNNEI. This CDR3 region has 15 residues. V dropped 0 bases and J dropped 6; count of bases not matched to a gene: 6. In DNA form, the CDR3 reads TGTGCCAGCAGTGAAGCACAGGGGGCGATTGGCGAGCAGTACTTC. Amino acid sequence: CASSEAQGAIGEQYF.

Here the CDR3 reads CASSLDQGQMSYTF. CDR3 sequence (DNA): TGTGCCAGCAGCTTGGATCAGGGACAGATGAGCTACACCTTC. The chain uses TRBV7-2 and TRBJ1-2, with 7 positions matching TRBD1. The CDR3 runs to 14 residues. Germline V gene lookup returns CDR1 SGHTA and CDR2 FQGNSA. With 3 bases clipped from V and 9 bases from J, the junction kept 10 bases outside the gene matches. Complete variable domain (other parts from reference TRBV7-2 and TRBJ1-2): GAGVSQSPSNKVTEKGKDVELRCDPISGHTALYWYRQSLGQGLEFLIYFQGNSAPDKSGLPSDRFSAERTGGSVSTLTIQRTQQEDSAVYLCASSLDQGQMSYTFGSGTRLTVV.

The gene calls are TRBV28 and TRBJ2-3, with 8 positions matching TRBD1. In germline, CDR1 is MDHEN, CDR2 SYDVKM. Trimming cost V 3 bases and J 6 bases; bases outside gene matches: 8. The CDR3 totals 15 residues. The CDR3 sequence: CASSFGQGASDTQYF. The CDR3, as DNA: TGTGCCAGCAGTTTCGGGCAGGGGGCTTCGGATACGCAGTATTTT.